The rows below give T cell receptor beta chains drawn from one sample of a study of CD8 T cells in Susac syndrome. TCRdb processed the immunoSEQ multiplex PCR reads anew with MiXCR; each CDR3 protein has one entry. The sample lists hundreds of thousands of distinct CDR3 sequences; roughly 93% were seen once. Sequencing was performed on CD4+ T cells from PBMCs. The source of these receptors is a human donor with Susac syndrome. CDR3s include the opening cysteine and the closing phenylalanine or tryptophan. The D gene is left open where the match is weak. Not all rows give a size; the values are once, few, many and, for expanded clones, a class.

d_call	v_call	clone_size	j_call	cdr3_aa	cdr3_nt
-	TRBV4-3	-	TRBJ1-2	CASSQDPAANYGYTF	TGCGCCAGCAGCCAAGATCCGGCAGCTAACTATGGCTACACCTTC
-	TRBV4-3	once	TRBJ1-6	CASSQGYAESSYNSPLHF	TGCGCCAGCAGCCAAGGTTATGCAGAAAGCTCCTATAATTCACCCCTCCACTTT
-	TRBV30	-	TRBJ1-1	CAWSRTATEAFF	TGTGCCTGGAGCCGGACAGCCACTGAAGCTTTCTTT
-	TRBV19	-	TRBJ2-3	CASTPGQGKDTQYF	TGTGCCAGTACCCCGGGGCAGGGGAAAGATACGCAGTATTTT
TRBD2	TRBV14	-	TRBJ2-1	CASSQSTLAGDYNEQFF	TGTGCCAGCAGCCAAAGTACACTAGCGGGGGACTACAATGAGCAGTTCTTC
-	TRBV7-3	-	TRBJ2-3	CASSFGRAGDITDTQYF	TGTGCCAGCAGCTTTGGGCGGGCAGGCGATATCACAGATACGCAGTATTTT
-	TRBV3-1	-	TRBJ2-7	CASSHGTRGEQYF	TGTGCCAGCAGCCATGGGACGAGAGGGGAGCAGTACTTC
-	TRBV28	-	TRBJ1-5	CASSSAVQPQHF	TGTGCCAGCAGTTCGGCCGTTCAGCCCCAGCATTTT
-	TRBV10-3	-	TRBJ1-1	CAIRERVANTEAFF	TGTGCCATCAGGGAGAGGGTTGCGAACACTGAAGCTTTCTTT
-	TRBV7-2	-	TRBJ1-1	CASSLQVEGAFF	TGTGCCAGCAGCCTACAAGTGGAAGGAGCTTTCTTT
TRBD1	TRBV12-3/TRBV12-4	-	TRBJ1-6	CASSTDQGQGRSPLHF	TGTGCCAGCAGTACGGACCAGGGACAGGGGCGATCACCCCTCCACTTT
-	TRBV5-6	-	TRBJ2-5	CASSLRVGAVETQYF	TGTGCCAGCAGCTTGCGGGTCGGGGCTGTAGAGACCCAGTACTTC
-	TRBV25-1	once	TRBJ2-7	CASSDWGPSSEQYF	TGTGCCAGCAGTGATTGGGGGCCCTCCTCCGAGCAGTACTTC
-	TRBV20-1	-	TRBJ2-2	CSAEDLKGRTGELFF	TGCAGTGCTGAAGACCTAAAGGGGAGAACCGGGGAGCTGTTTTTT
-	TRBV29-1	-	TRBJ2-1	CSVDWRQGRYNEQFF	TGCAGCGTTGATTGGAGGCAGGGGCGGTACAATGAGCAGTTCTTC
-	TRBV28	-	TRBJ1-5	CASSLLPPPQHF	TGTGCCAGCAGTTTGTTACCGCCACCCCAGCATTTT
-	TRBV25-1	-	TRBJ1-1	CASSEGIWGAEAFF	TGTGCCAGCAGTGAAGGTATATGGGGGGCTGAAGCTTTCTTT
TRBD1	TRBV6-5	-	TRBJ2-7	CASSYDRTGRYEQYF	TGTGCCAGCAGTTACGATAGGACAGGGCGATACGAGCAGTACTTC
-	TRBV24-1	-	TRBJ2-2	CATSASGRGELFF	TGTGCCACCAGTGCCTCCGGCCGAGGGGAGCTGTTTTTT
TRBD2	TRBV28	-	TRBJ2-2	CASRGGGDTGELFF	TGTGCCAGCAGGGGCGGGGGGGACACCGGGGAGCTGTTTTTT
-	TRBV27	-	TRBJ2-6	CASSLWARGTGANVLTF	TGTGCCAGCAGTTTATGGGCCAGGGGCACTGGGGCCAACGTCCTGACTTTC
TRBD2	TRBV11-3	-	TRBJ2-1	CASSLRGGSFGTYNEQFF	TGTGCCAGCAGCTTACGGGGGGGGTCGTTTGGCACCTACAATGAGCAGTTCTTC
-	TRBV14	-	TRBJ1-5	CASSQGRDQPQHF	TGTGCCAGCAGCCAGGGCCGAGATCAGCCCCAGCATTTT
-	TRBV28	-	TRBJ2-3	CASSGRDIGPTDTQYF	TGTGCCAGCAGTGGCCGGGACATAGGCCCCACAGATACGCAGTATTTT
-	TRBV10-3	-	TRBJ2-5	CAISESRTEETQYF	TGTGCCATCAGTGAGTCGAGGACAGAAGAGACCCAGTACTTC
TRBD1	TRBV6-6	once	TRBJ1-5	CASSYTQGAQHF	TGTGCCAGCAGTTATACACAGGGGGCCCAGCATTTT
TRBD1	TRBV28	-	TRBJ1-2	CASSLPRGGASYGYTF	TGTGCCAGCAGTTTGCCCAGAGGGGGCGCAAGCTATGGCTACACCTTC
-	TRBV12-3/TRBV12-4	-	TRBJ1-5	CASSLGGDGHYNQPQHF	TGTGCCAGCAGTTTAGGGGGGGATGGACATTACAATCAGCCCCAGCATTTT
-	TRBV7-2	once	TRBJ1-6	CASRRAGDNSPLHF	TGTGCCAGCCGTCGGGCAGGGGATAATTCACCCCTCCACTTT
-	TRBV6-2/TRBV6-3	-	TRBJ1-5	CASSYPQPQHF	TGTGCCAGCAGTTACCCGCAGCCCCAGCATTTT
-	TRBV2	-	TRBJ1-2	CASSVQGDNGYTF	TGTGCCAGCAGCGTCCAGGGCGATAATGGCTACACCTTC
-	TRBV7-6	-	TRBJ2-5	CASSLGGMETQYF	TGTGCCAGCAGCTTAGGCGGTATGGAGACCCAGTACTTC
TRBD2	TRBV30	-	TRBJ2-5	CAWSVLGGNQYF	TGTGCCTGGAGTGTACTCGGGGGGAACCAGTACTTC
-	TRBV12-3/TRBV12-4	-	TRBJ1-1	CASSLSVDSNEAFF	TGTGCCAGCAGTTTGTCGGTAGACTCTAATGAAGCTTTCTTT
-	TRBV11-2	-	TRBJ1-5	CASSLAPGNQPQHF	TGTGCCAGCAGCTTGGCTCCGGGCAATCAGCCCCAGCATTTT
-	TRBV11-2	-	TRBJ1-1	CASSLWGGTNTEAFF	TGTGCCAGCAGCCTTTGGGGGGGGACGAACACTGAAGCTTTCTTT
-	TRBV9	-	TRBJ2-7	CASSVGVEGYEQYF	TGTGCCAGCAGCGTAGGCGTTGAGGGCTACGAGCAGTACTTC
-	TRBV4-3	-	TRBJ2-7	CASSQRDGSYGRYEQYF	TGCGCCAGCAGCCAAAGGGACGGGTCGTACGGGCGCTACGAGCAGTACTTC
-	TRBV13	-	TRBJ1-1	CASSFRQYENTEAFF	TGTGCCAGCAGCTTTCGCCAATACGAGAACACTGAAGCTTTCTTT
-	TRBV30	-	TRBJ1-1	CAWSVLGGGAEAFF	TGTGCCTGGAGTGTATTAGGTGGGGGGGCTGAAGCTTTCTTT
-	TRBV6-6	-	TRBJ1-2	CASIAQGYGYTF	TGTGCCAGCATAGCCCAGGGGTATGGCTACACCTTC
-	TRBV20-1	-	TRBJ2-5	CSAREGTGSWTQYF	TGCAGTGCTAGAGAGGGGACGGGCAGTTGGACCCAGTACTTC
-	TRBV30	few	TRBJ1-5	CAWSQGEDQPQHF	TGTGCCTGGAGTCAGGGAGAGGATCAGCCCCAGCATTTT
TRBD1	TRBV18	-	TRBJ2-3	CASSPGTGGSWTSDTQYF	TGTGCCAGCTCTCCCGGGACAGGGGGATCATGGACATCAGATACGCAGTATTTT